This T cell receptor (beta chain) was sequenced in a study of blood T cell repertoires in COVID-19. Study details: Some COVID-19 samples were acute and others convalescent; all came from the United States, Italy and Spain. The analysed material was cDNA or gDNA that came from T cells, B-cell-depleted T cells, or PBMCs.

As originally analysed: Estimation of nucleated cell counts was performed using reference gene primer amplification. Libraries were prepared by immunoSEQ multiplex PCR; TCRdb keeps only in-frame clonotypes and omits some of them. The V and J calls and the clone size are those of that table, but D and trimming were determined from the DNA. Counted here are roughly 200,000 clones, roughly 86% occurring once; the ten biggest clones make up 3% to 3.5%. The germline V and J ends were trimmed by 0 bases and 1 base, with 9 bases remaining between them. In germline, CDR1 is KGHSH, CDR2 LQKENI. CDR3 length: 15 amino acids.

Sequenced sample: peripheral blood. This TCR came from a man in his fifties or sixties with acute or convalescent COVID-19. The chain carries TRBV18 and TRBJ1-1, with D perhaps TRBD1 (6 bases). CDR3 region: CASSPPTGANTEAFF. In nucleotides, the CDR3 is TGTGCCAGCTCACCACCGACAGGAGCGAACACTGAAGCTTTCTTT.